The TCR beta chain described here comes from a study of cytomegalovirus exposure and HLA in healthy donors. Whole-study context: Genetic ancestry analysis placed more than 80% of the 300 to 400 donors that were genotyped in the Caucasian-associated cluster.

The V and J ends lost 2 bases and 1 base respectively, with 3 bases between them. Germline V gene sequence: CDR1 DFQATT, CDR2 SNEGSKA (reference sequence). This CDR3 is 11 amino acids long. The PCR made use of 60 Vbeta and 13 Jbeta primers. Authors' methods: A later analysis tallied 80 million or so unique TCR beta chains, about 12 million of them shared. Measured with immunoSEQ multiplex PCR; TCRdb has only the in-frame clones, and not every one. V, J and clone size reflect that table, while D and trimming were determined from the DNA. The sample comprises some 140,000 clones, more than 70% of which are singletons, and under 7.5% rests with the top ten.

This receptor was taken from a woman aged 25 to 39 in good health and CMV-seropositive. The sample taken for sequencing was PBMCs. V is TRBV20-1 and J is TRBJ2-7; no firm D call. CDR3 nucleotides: TGCAGTGCTAGATCTTCCTACGAGCAGTACTTC. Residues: CSARSSYEQYF.